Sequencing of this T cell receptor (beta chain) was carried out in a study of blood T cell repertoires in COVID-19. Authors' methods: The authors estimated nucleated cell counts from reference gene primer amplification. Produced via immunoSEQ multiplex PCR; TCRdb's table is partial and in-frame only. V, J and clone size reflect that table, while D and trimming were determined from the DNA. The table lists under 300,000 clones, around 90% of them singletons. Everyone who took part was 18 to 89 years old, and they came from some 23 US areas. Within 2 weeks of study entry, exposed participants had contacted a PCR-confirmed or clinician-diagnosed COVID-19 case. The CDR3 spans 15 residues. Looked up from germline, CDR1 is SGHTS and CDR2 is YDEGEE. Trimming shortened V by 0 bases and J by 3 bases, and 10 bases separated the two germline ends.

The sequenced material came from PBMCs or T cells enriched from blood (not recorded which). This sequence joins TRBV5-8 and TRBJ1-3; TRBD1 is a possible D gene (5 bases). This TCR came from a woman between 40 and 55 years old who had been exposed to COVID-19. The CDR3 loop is CASSLAAGLGNTIYF. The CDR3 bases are TGTGCCAGCAGCTTGGCCGCAGGGCTTGGAAACACCATATATTTT.